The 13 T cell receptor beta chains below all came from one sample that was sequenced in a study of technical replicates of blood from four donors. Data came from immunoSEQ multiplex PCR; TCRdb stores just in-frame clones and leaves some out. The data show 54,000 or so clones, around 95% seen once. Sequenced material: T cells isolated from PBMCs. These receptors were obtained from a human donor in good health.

CDR3 coding DNA: TGTGCCAGCAGCCCCGGGACAGTTAACTATGGCTACACCTTC. The encoded protein is CASSPGTVNYGYTF. The rearrangement links TRBV7-9 to TRBJ1-2; 7 positions agree with TRBD1. The CDR3 length is 14 residues. From germline, CDR1 is SEHNR and CDR2 FQNEAQ (reference sequence). V shed 5 bases and J 1 base; nucleotides not matched to a gene: 4.

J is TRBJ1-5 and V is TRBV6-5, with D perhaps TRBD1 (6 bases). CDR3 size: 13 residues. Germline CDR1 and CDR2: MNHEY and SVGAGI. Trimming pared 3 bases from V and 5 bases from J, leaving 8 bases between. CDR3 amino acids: CASSYNRDQPQHF. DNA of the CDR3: TGTGCCAGCAGTTATAACAGGGATCAGCCCCAGCATTTT.

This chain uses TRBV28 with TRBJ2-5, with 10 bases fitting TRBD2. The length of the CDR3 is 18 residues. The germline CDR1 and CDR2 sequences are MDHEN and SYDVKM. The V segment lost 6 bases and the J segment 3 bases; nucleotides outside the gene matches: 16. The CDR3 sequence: CASSLGGLGSGREETQYF. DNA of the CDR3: TGTGCCAGCAGCCTGGGGGGGCTTGGGAGCGGGAGGGAAGAGACCCAGTACTTC.

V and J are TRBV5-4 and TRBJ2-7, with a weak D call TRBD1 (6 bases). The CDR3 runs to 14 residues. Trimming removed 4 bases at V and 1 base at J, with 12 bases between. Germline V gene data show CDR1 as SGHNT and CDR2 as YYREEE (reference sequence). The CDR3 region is CASSNHRVSYEQYF. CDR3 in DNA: TGTGCCAGCAGCAACCACAGGGTTTCCTACGAGCAGTACTTC.

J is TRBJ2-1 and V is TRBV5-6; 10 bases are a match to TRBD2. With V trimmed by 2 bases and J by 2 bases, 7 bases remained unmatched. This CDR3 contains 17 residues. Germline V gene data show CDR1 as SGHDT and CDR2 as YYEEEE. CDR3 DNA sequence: TGTGCCAGCAGCTTACATAGCGGGGGGACTACCTACAATGAGCAGTTCTTC. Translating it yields CASSLHSGGTTYNEQFF.

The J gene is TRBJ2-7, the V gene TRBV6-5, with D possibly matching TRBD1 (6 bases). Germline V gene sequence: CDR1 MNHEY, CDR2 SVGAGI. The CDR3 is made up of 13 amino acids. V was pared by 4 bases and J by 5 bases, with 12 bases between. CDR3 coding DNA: TGTGCCAGCAGTTTCTACAGGGAACACGAGCAGTACTTC. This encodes CASSFYREHEQYF.

The CDR3: CASSVIGGSAYNEQFF. CDR3 in DNA: TGTGCCAGCAGCGTTATTGGCGGGAGCGCCTACAATGAGCAGTTCTTC. The chain carries TRBV9 and TRBJ2-1; 7 bases agree with TRBD2. In germline, CDR1 is SGDLS, CDR2 YYNGEE. J lost 2 bases, V lost 2 bases, and 7 bases had no gene match. The CDR3 loop spans 16 amino acids. The variable domain in full, with the rest retrieved from reference TRBV9 and TRBJ2-1, is DSGVTQTPKHLITATGQRVTLRCSPRSGDLSVYWYQQSLDQGLQFLIQYYNGEERAKGNILERFSAQQFPDLHSELNLSSLELGDSALYFCASSVIGGSAYNEQFFGPGTRLTVL.

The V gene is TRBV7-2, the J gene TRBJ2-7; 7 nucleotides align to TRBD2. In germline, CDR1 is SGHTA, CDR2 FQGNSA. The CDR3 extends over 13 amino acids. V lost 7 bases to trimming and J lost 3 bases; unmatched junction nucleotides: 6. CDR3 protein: CASTLAEGYEQYF. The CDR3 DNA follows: TGTGCCAGCACGCTAGCGGAGGGCTACGAGCAGTACTTC. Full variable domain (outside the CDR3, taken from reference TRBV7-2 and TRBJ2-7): GAGVSQSPSNKVTEKGKDVELRCDPISGHTALYWYRQSLGQGLEFLIYFQGNSAPDKSGLPSDRFSAERTGGSVSTLTIQRTQQEDSAVYLCASTLAEGYEQYFGPGTRLTVT.

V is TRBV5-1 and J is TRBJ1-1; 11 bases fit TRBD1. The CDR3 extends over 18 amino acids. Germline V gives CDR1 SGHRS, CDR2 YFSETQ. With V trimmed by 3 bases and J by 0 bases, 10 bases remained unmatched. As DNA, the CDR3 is TGCGCCAGCAGCTCCATTCCGGGACAGGGGGTTATGAACACTGAAGCTTTCTTT. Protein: CASSSIPGQGVMNTEAFF.

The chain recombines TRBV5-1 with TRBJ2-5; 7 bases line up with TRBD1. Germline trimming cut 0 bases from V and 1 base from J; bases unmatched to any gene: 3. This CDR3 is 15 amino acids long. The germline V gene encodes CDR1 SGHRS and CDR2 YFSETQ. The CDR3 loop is CASSLAAGGQETQYF. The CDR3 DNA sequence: TGCGCCAGCAGCTTGGCTGCAGGGGGCCAAGAGACCCAGTACTTC.

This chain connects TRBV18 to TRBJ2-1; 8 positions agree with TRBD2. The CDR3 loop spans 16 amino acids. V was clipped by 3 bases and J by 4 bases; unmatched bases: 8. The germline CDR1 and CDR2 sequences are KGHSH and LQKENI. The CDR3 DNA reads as TGTGCCAGCTCACCTTTAGCGGGGCCCTCATACAATGAGCAGTTCTTC. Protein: CASSPLAGPSYNEQFF.

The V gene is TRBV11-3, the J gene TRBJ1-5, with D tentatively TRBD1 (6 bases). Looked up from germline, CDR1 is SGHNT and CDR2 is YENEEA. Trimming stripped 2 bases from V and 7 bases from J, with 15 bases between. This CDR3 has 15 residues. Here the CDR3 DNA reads TGTGCCAGCAGCTTAAGTCGAACAGGGACCCAGCCCCAGCATTTT. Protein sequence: CASSLSRTGTQPQHF.

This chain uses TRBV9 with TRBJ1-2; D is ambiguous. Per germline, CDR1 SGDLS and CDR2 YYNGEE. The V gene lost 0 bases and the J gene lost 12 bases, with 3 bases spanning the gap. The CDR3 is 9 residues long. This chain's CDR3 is CASSVAHTF. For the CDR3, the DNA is TGTGCCAGCAGCGTAGCTCACACCTTC.